The clone carrying this T cell receptor (beta chain) has a handful of counts. Its antigen is currently unknown. HTBI primers from iRepertoire and Arm-PCR of CDR3 regions yielded the TCR beta libraries. Original processing notes: Sample data revealed roughly 62 TRBV and over 12 TRBJ segments. TCRdb re-called the multiplex PCR reads with MiXCR, one entry per CDR3 protein. In this record, the V and J calls reflect TCRdb's handling and not the investigators' own analysis. The table records 700,000 or so distinct CDR3 sequences, around 30% of them present only once. The sample originates from a study of regulatory T cells in long-lasting Graves disease. Findings and caveats of the study: Tissue studied was limited to peripheral blood, excluding thyroid tissue. Newly diagnosed patients had higher TCR diversity than persistent Graves' patients did.

Time point denoted: persistent/refractory GD, antithyroid drugs over 5 years with positive TRAb. RNA extracted from PBMCs served as the sequencing template. Diagnosis followed American Thyroid Association guidelines for Graves' disease. The material was peripheral blood mononuclear cells (PBMCs), obtained when the disease was refractory, from a patient treated with antithyroid drugs. The clonotype was recovered from a female donor with Graves disease.

DNA of the CDR3: TGCAGTGCTAGAGTACCTAGCGGGAGGGCCCGGGAGACCCAGTACTTC. It codes for CSARVPSGRARETQYF. The rearrangement uses TRBV20-1 and TRBJ2-5, with 12 bases lining up with TRBD2. V lost 1 base to trimming and J lost 5 bases; unmatched junction nucleotides: 8. The CDR3 is 16 residues long. In germline, CDR1 is DFQATT, CDR2 SNEGSKA (reference sequence).